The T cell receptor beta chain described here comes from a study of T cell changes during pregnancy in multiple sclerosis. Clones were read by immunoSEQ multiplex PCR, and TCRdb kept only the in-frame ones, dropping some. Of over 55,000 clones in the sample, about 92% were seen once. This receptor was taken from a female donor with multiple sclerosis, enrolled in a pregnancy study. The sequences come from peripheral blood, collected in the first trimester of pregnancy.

CDR3 amino acids: CATARDSSYNEQFF. The CDR3 bases are TGTGCCACCGCCCGGGACAGCTCTTACAATGAGCAGTTCTTC. The chain employs TRBV6-5 and TRBJ2-1; 7 bases line up with TRBD1. The V gene's germline CDR1 is MNHEY and CDR2 SVGAGI. This CDR3 has 14 residues. The ends lost 10 bases at V and 4 bases at J; junction bases unmatched: 10.